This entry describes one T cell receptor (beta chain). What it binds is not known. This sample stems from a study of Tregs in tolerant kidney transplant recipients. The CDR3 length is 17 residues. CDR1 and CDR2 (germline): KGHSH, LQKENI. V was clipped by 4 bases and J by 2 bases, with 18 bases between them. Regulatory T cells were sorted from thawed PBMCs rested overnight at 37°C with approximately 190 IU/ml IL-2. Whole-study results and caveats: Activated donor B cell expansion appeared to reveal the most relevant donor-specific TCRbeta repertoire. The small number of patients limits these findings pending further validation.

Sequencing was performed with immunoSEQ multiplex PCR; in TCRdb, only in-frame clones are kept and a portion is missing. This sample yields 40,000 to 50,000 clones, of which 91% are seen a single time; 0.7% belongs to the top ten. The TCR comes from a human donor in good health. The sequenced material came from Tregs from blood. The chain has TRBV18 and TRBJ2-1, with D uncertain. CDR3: CASSLATRIAAYNEQFF. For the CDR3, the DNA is TGTGCCAGCTCACTCGCCACCCGCATCGCGGCCTACAATGAGCAGTTCTTC.